Listed below are T cell receptor beta chains from one sample, sequenced in a study of metastatic and nonmetastatic thyroid tumors. Using MiXCR, TCRdb re-called clones from the PCR reads. The table has fewer than 40,000 clones, 30% seen once. The sequenced sample was blood. These receptors all stem from a female donor with papillary thyroid cancer or a benign thyroid nodule (not recorded which). Some clones in this sample may be carry-over from other donors' samples. The CDR3 runs from the conserved cysteine through the conserved F or W.

cdr3_aa: CSARTPGQGYEKLFF; j_call: TRBJ1-4; v_call: TRBV20-1
cdr3_aa: CASSLGGGGSGVEQFF; j_call: TRBJ2-1; v_call: TRBV7-9
cdr3_aa: CASSTGPIDGGNTIYF; j_call: TRBJ1-3; v_call: TRBV5-1
cdr3_aa: CASSTTGALSYNEQFF; j_call: TRBJ2-1; v_call: TRBV11-2
cdr3_aa: CASSSGTDTQYF; j_call: TRBJ2-3; v_call: TRBV12-3/TRBV12-4
cdr3_aa: CASSSGLLNNEQFF; j_call: TRBJ2-1; v_call: TRBV7-8
cdr3_aa: CASSDRTGNEAFF; j_call: TRBJ1-1; v_call: TRBV11-2
cdr3_aa: CASSVVGLAGVVAYNEQFF; j_call: TRBJ2-1; v_call: TRBV9
cdr3_aa: CASREQGAINSPLHF; j_call: TRBJ1-6; v_call: TRBV12-3/TRBV12-4
cdr3_aa: CASSETYRDGTDTQYF; j_call: TRBJ2-3; v_call: TRBV10-1
cdr3_aa: CASSLAGQDFYTF; j_call: TRBJ1-2; v_call: TRBV5-1
cdr3_aa: CASSEPLVNEQFF; j_call: TRBJ2-1; v_call: TRBV6-2/TRBV6-3
cdr3_aa: CASSPGTAYEQYF; j_call: TRBJ2-7; v_call: TRBV18
cdr3_aa: CASSEFRAGSYYEQYF; j_call: TRBJ2-7; v_call: TRBV10-2
cdr3_aa: CASTPGGVEQFF; j_call: TRBJ2-1; v_call: TRBV6-1
cdr3_aa: CASTGDSNQPQHF; j_call: TRBJ1-5; v_call: TRBV6-1
cdr3_aa: CASSKQGSGYTF; j_call: TRBJ1-2; v_call: TRBV27
cdr3_aa: CASSNRGGNYGYTF; j_call: TRBJ1-2; v_call: TRBV6-2/TRBV6-3
cdr3_aa: CSVRSGANVLTF; j_call: TRBJ2-6; v_call: TRBV29-1
cdr3_aa: CASSLARTRGELFF; j_call: TRBJ2-2; v_call: TRBV7-9
cdr3_aa: CASSPRGGAEAFF; j_call: TRBJ1-1; v_call: TRBV18
cdr3_aa: CASMGAVGANTDTQYF; j_call: TRBJ2-3; v_call: TRBV19
cdr3_aa: CASSLQRGNTGELFF; j_call: TRBJ2-2; v_call: TRBV12-3/TRBV12-4
cdr3_aa: CASSVAGENYEQYF; j_call: TRBJ2-7; v_call: TRBV9
cdr3_aa: CASSSRQGLAGELFF; j_call: TRBJ2-2; v_call: TRBV10-2
cdr3_aa: CASSDGSGANVLTF; j_call: TRBJ2-6; v_call: TRBV5-1
cdr3_aa: CASSPVVGGTTDTQYF; j_call: TRBJ2-3; v_call: TRBV7-3
cdr3_aa: CASSLLAGAPGSGEQFF; j_call: TRBJ2-1; v_call: TRBV12-3/TRBV12-4
cdr3_aa: CASSLSHSSRETQYF; j_call: TRBJ2-5; v_call: TRBV27
cdr3_aa: CASRIGQPFYEQYF; j_call: TRBJ2-7; v_call: TRBV28
cdr3_aa: CASSSMGPMSYEQYF; j_call: TRBJ2-7; v_call: TRBV5-1
cdr3_aa: CAWSVRSGRNYGYTF; j_call: TRBJ1-2; v_call: TRBV30
cdr3_aa: CASSQDRDTDTQYF; j_call: TRBJ2-3; v_call: TRBV4-3
cdr3_aa: CASSLGGTTEAFF; j_call: TRBJ1-1; v_call: TRBV7-9
cdr3_aa: CASSGEQVKNIQYF; j_call: TRBJ2-4; v_call: TRBV6-1
cdr3_aa: CASSLGRQGQETQYF; j_call: TRBJ2-5; v_call: TRBV28
cdr3_aa: CASSLPRRGYTF; j_call: TRBJ1-2; v_call: TRBV27
cdr3_aa: CAISEKEEGSEAFF; j_call: TRBJ1-1; v_call: TRBV10-3
cdr3_aa: CASSSGTGRYEQYF; j_call: TRBJ2-7; v_call: TRBV11-3
cdr3_aa: CASSFDTGELFF; j_call: TRBJ2-2; v_call: TRBV11-3
cdr3_aa: CASSYSGGPGSPLHF; j_call: TRBJ1-6; v_call: TRBV6-2/TRBV6-3
cdr3_aa: CASSERLSGANVLTF; j_call: TRBJ2-6; v_call: TRBV6-1
cdr3_aa: CASSLGQGELDTQYF; j_call: TRBJ2-3; v_call: TRBV11-2